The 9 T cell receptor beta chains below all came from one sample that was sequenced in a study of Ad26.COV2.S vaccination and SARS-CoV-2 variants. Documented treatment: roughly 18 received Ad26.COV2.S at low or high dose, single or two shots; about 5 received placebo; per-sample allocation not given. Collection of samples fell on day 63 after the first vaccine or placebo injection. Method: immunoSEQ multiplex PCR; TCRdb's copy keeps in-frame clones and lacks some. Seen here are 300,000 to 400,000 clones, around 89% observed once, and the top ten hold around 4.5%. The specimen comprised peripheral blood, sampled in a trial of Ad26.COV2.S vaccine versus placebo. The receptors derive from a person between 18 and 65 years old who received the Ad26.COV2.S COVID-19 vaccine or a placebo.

This chain's CDR3 is CASTLDPNYGYTF. Here the CDR3 DNA reads TGTGCCAGCACTCTAGACCCTAACTATGGCTACACCTTC. V is TRBV28 and J is TRBJ1-2; no reliable D call. The CDR3 covers 13 residues. Trimming took off 7 bases at V and 0 bases at J, with 9 bases between the two ends. CDR1 and CDR2 (germline): MDHEN, SYDVKM.

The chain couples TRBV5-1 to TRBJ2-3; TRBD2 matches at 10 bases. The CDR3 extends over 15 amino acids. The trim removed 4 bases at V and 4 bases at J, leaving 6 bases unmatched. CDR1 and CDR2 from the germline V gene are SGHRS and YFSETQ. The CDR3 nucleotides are TGCGCCAGCAGCGTAGCTAGCGGGAGATCAGATACGCAGTATTTT. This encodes CASSVASGRSDTQYF.

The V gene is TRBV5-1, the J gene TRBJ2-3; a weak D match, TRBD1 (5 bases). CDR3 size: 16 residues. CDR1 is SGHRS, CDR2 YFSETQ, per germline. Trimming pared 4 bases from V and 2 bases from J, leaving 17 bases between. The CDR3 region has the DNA TGCGCCAGCAGCCAACCACCAAGGGGTCTCACAGATACGCAGTATTTT. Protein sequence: CASSQPPRGLTDTQYF.

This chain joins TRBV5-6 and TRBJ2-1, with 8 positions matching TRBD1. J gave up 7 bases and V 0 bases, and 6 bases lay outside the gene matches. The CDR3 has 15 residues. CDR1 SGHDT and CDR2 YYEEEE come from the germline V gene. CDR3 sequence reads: CASSLGTGLMNEQFF. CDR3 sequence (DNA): TGTGCCAGCAGCTTGGGGACAGGGTTAATGAATGAGCAGTTCTTC.

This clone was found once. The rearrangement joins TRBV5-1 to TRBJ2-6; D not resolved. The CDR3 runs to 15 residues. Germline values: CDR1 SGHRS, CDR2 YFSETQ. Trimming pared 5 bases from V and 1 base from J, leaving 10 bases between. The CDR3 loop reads CASRHSFSGANVLTF. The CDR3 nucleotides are TGCGCCAGCAGACATAGTTTTTCTGGGGCCAACGTCCTGACTTTC. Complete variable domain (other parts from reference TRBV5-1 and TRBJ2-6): KAGVTQTPRYLIKTRGQQVTLSCSPISGHRSVSWYQQTPGQGLQFLFEYFSETQRNKGNFPGRFSGRQFSNSRSEMNVSTLELGDSALYLCASRHSFSGANVLTFGAGSRLTVL.

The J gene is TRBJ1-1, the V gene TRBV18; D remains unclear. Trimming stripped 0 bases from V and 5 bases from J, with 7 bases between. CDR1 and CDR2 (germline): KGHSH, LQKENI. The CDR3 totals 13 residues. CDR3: CASSPPLRTEAFF. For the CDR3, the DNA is TGTGCCAGCTCACCACCTTTGAGGACTGAAGCTTTCTTT.

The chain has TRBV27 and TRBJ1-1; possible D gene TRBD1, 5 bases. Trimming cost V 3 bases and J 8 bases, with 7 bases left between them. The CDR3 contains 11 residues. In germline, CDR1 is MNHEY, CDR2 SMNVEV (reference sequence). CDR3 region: CASSFGGEAFF. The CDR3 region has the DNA TGTGCCAGCAGTTTTGGGGGGGAAGCTTTCTTT.

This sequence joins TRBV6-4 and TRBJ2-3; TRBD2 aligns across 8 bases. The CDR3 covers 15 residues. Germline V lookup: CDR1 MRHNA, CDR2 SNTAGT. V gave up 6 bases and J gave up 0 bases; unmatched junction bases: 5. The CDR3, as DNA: TGTGCCAGCAGGAAACTAGCGGAGAGCACAGATACGCAGTATTTT. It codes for CASRKLAESTDTQYF.

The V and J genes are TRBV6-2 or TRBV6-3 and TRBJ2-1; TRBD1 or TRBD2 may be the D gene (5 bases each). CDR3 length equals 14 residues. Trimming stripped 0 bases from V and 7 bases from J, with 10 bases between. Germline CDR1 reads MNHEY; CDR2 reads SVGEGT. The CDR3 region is CASSYSVGVNEQFF. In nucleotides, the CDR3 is TGTGCCAGCAGTTACTCTGTGGGGGTGAATGAGCAGTTCTTC.